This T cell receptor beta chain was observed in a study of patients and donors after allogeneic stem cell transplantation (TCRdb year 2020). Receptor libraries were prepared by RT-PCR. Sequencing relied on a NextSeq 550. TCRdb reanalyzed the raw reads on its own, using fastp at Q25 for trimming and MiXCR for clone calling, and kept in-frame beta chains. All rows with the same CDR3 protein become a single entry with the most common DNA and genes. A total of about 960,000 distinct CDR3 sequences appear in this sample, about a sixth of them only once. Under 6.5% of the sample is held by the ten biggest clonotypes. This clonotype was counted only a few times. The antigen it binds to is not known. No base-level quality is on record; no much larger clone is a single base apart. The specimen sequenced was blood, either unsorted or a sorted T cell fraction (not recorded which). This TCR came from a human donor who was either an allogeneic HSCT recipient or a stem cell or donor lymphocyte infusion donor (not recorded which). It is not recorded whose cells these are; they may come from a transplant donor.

The CDR3 here reads CSAQGQTQQYF. The sequenced DNA: TGCAGTGCTCAAGGACAGACTCAGCAGTACTTC. The chain employs TRBV20-1 and TRBJ2-7; the D gene is perhaps TRBD1, from 6 matching bases. V and J lose 5 bases and 8 bases, and a span of 13 bases separates them. From the germline V gene (reference sequence), CDR1 is DFQATT and CDR2 is SNEGSKA. The CDR3 numbers 11 residues from cysteine through phenylalanine. Only the CDR3 DNA is retained, 33 bases long and in frame from the first base.